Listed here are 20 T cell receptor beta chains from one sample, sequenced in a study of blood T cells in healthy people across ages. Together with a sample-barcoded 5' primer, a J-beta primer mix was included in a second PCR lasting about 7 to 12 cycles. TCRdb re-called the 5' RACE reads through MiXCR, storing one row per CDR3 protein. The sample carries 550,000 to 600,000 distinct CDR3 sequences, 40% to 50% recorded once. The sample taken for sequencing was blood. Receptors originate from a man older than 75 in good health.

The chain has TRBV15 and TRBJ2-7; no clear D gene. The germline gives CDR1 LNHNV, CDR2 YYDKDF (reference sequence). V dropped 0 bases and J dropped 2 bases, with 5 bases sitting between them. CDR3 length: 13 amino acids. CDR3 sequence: CATSREATYEQYF. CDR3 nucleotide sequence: TGTGCCACCAGCAGAGAGGCCACCTACGAGCAGTACTTC.

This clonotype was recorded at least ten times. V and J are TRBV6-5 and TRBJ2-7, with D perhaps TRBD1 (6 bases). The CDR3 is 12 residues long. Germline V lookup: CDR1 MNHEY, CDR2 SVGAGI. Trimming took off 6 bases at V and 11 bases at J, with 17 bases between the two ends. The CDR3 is CASSLLSGEKYF. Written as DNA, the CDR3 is TGTGCCAGCAGCCTTCTATCAGGGGAGAAGTACTTC.

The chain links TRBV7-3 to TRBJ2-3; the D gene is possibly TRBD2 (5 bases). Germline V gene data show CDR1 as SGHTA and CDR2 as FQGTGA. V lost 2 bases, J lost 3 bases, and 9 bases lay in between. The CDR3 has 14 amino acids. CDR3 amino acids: CASSLFLATDTQYF. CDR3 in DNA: TGTGCCAGCAGCTTATTCTTAGCGACAGATACGCAGTATTTT.

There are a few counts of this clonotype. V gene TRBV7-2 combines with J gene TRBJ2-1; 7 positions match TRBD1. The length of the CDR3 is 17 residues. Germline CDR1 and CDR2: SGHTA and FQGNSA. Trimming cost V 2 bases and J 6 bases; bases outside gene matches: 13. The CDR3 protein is CASSLPKQGSLPNEQFF. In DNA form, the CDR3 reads TGTGCCAGCAGCTTACCGAAACAGGGGTCACTCCCCAATGAGCAGTTCTTC.

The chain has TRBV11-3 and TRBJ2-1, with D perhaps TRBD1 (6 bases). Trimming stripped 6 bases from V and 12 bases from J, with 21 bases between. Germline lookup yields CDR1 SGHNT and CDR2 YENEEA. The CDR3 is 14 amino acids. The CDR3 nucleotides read TGTGCCAGCAGTCCGGGGCAGGGGTTACATGGGCAGTTCTTC. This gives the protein CASSPGQGLHGQFF.

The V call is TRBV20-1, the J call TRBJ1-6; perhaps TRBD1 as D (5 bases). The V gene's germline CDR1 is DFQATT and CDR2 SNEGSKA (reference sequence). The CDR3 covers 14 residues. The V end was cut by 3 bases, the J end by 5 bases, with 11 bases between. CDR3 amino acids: CSASSGMDNSPLHF. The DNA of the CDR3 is TGCAGTGCTAGTTCAGGGATGGATAATTCACCCCTCCACTTT.

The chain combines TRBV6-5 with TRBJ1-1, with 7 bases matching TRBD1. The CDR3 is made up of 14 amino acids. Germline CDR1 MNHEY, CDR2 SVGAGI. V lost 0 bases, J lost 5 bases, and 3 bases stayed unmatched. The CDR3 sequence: CASSYSRGLTEAFF. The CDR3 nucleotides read TGTGCCAGCAGTTACTCGAGGGGGCTTACTGAAGCTTTCTTT.

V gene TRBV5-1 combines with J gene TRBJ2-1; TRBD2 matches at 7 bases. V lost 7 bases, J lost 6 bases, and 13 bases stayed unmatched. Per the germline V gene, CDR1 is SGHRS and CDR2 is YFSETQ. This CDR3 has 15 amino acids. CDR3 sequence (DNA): TGCGCCAGCTCCGACAGCGGGGAGCGGGGCAATGAGCAGTTCTTC. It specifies CASSDSGERGNEQFF.

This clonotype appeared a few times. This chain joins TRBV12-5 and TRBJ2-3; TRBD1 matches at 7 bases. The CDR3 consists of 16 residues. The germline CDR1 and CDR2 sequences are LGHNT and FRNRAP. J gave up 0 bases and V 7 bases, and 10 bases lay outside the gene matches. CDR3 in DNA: TGTGCTAGTGCCTTAGGCAGGGACAGCAGCACAGATACGCAGTATTTT. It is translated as CASALGRDSSTDTQYF.

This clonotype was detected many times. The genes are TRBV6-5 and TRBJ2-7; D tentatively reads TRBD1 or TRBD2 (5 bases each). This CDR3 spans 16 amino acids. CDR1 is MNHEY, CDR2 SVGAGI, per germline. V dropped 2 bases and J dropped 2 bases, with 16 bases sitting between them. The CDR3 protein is CASSYTARGRAYEQYF. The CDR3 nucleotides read TGTGCCAGCAGTTACACCGCCCGGGGACGGGCCTACGAGCAGTACTTC.

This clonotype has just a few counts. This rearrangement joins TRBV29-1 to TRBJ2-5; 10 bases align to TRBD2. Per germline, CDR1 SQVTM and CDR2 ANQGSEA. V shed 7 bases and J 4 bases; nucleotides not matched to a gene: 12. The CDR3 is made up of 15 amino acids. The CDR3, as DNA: TGCAGCGCCGGAGGATCTAGCGGGAGAAGAGAGACCCAGTACTTC. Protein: CSAGGSSGRRETQYF.

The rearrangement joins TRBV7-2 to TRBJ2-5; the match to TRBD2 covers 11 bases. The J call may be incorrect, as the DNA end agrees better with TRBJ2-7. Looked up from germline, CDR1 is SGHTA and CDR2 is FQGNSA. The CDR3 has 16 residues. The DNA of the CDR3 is TGTGCCAGCAGTCCACACCCCACTAGCGGGAGATCCGAGCAGTACTTC. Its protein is CASSPHPTSGRSEQYF.

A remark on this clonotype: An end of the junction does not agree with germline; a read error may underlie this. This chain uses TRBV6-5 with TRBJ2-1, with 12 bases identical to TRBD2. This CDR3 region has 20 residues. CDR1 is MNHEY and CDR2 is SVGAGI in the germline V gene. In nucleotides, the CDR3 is TGTGTCAGCAGTTCTGGACGGACTAGCGGGACTCGTCCCTCCTACAGTGAGCAGTTCTTC. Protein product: CVSSSGRTSGTRPSYSEQFF.

CDR3 residues: CASSQLSEGGHGYTF. Here the CDR3 DNA reads TGTGCCAGCAGCCAACTCTCGGAGGGAGGGCATGGCTACACCTTC. The rearrangement links TRBV3-1 to TRBJ1-2; D ambiguous. Germline V lookup: CDR1 LGHDT, CDR2 YNNKEL (reference sequence). CDR3 length equals 15 residues. Trimming shortened V by 2 bases and J by 6 bases, and 16 bases separated the two germline ends.

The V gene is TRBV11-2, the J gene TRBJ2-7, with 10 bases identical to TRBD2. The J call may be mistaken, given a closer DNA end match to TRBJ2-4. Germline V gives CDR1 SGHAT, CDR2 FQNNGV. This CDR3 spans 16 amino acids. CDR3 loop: CASSLDIAGGLNIQYF. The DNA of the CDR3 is TGTGCCAGCAGCTTAGATATAGCGGGAGGATTAAACATTCAGTACTTC.

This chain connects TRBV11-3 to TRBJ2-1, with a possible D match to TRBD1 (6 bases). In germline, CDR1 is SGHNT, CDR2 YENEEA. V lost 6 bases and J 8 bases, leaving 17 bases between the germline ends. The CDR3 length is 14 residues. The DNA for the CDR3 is TGTGCCAGCAGTCAGGGCAGGGGATCGGATGAGCAGTTCTTC. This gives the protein CASSQGRGSDEQFF.

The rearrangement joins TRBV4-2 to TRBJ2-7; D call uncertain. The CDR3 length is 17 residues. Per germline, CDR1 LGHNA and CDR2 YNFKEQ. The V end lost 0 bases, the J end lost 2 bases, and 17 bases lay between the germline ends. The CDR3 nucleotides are TGTGCCAGCAGCCAAGATCTTCAGCATCTGGTACCCTACGAGCAGTACTTC. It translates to CASSQDLQHLVPYEQYF.

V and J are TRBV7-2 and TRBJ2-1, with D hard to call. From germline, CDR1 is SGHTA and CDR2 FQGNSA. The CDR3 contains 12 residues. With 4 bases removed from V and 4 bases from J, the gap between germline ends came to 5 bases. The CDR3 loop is CASSSIYNEQFF. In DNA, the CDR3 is TGTGCCAGCAGCTCGATATACAATGAGCAGTTCTTC.

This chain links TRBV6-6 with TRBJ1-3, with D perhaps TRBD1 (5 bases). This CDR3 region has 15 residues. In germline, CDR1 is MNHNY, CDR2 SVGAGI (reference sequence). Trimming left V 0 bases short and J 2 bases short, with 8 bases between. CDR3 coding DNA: TGTGCCAGCAGTTACTCTGGGGGGGCTGGAAACACCATATATTTT. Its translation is CASSYSGGAGNTIYF.

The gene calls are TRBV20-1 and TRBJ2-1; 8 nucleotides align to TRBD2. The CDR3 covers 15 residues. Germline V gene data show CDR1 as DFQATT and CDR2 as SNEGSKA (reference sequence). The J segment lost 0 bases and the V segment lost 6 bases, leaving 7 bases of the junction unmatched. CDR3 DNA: TGCAGTGCCGGGAGGGCGGACAGCTCCTACAATGAGCAGTTCTTC. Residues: CSAGRADSSYNEQFF.